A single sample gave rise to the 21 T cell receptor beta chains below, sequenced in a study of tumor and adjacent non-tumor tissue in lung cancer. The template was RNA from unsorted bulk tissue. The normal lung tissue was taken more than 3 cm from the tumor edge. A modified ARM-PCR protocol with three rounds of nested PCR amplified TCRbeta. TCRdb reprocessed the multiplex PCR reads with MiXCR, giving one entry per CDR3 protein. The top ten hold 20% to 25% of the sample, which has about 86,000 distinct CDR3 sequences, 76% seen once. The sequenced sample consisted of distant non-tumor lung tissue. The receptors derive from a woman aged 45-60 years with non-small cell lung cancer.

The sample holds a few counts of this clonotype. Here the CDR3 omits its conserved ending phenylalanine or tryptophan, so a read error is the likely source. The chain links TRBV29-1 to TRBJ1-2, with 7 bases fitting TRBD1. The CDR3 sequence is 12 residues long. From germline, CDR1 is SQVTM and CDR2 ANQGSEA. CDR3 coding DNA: TGCAGTGTTAACAGGGGATCCTATGGCTACACCCTC. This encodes CSVNRGSYGYTL.

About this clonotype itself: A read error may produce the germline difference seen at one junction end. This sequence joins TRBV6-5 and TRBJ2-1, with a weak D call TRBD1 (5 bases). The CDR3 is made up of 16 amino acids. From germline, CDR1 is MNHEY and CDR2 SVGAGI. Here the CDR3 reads CASSYIQTDSYNEQFF. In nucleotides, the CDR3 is TGTGCCAGCAGTTACATTCAGACAGACTCCTACAACGAGCAATTCTTC.

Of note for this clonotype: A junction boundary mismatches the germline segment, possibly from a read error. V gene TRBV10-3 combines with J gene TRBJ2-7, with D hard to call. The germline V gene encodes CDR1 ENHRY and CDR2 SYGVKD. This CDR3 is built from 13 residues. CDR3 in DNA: TGTGCCATCAATGAAGAGGTCCCCTACGAGCAACACTTC. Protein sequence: CAINEEVPYEQHF.

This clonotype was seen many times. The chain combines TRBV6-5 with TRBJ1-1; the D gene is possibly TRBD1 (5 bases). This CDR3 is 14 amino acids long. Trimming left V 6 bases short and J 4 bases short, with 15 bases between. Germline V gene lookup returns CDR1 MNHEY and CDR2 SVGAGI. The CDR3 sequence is CASSLRGGGTEAFF. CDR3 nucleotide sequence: TGTGCCAGCAGCTTGCGGGGGGGGGGCACTGAAGCTTTCTTT.

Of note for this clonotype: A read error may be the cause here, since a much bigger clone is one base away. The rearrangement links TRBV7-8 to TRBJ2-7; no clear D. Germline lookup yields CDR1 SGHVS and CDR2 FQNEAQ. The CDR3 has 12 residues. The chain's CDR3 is CASSFGGYEEYF. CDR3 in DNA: TGTGCCAGCAGCTTTGGTGGTTACGAGGAGTACTTC.

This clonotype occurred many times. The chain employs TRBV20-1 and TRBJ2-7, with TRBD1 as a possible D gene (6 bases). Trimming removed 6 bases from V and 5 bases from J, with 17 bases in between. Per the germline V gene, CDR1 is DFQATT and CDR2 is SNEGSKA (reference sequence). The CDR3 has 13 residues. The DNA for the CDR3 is TGCAGTGCCCAGGCAGGGGTCGGCGACGAGCAGTACTTC. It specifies CSAQAGVGDEQYF.

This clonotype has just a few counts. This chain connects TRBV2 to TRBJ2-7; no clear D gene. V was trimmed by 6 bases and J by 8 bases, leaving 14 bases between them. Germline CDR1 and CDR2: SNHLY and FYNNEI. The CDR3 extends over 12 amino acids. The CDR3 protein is CASRMASQQQYF. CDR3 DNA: TGTGCCAGCAGGATGGCATCCCAGCAGCAGTACTTC. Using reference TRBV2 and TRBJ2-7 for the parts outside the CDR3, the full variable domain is EPEVTQTPSHQVTQMGQEVILRCVPISNHLYFYWYRQILGQKVEFLVSFYNNEISEKSEIFDDQFSVERPDGSNFTLKIRSTKLEDSAMYFCASRMASQQQYFGPGTRLTVT.

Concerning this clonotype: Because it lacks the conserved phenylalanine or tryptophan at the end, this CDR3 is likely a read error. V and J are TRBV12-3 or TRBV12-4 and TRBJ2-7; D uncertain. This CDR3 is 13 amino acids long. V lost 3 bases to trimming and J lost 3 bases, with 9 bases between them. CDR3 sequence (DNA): TGTGCCAGCAGTTTGGAACAGAGCTACGAGCAGTACCTC. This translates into CASSLEQSYEQYL.

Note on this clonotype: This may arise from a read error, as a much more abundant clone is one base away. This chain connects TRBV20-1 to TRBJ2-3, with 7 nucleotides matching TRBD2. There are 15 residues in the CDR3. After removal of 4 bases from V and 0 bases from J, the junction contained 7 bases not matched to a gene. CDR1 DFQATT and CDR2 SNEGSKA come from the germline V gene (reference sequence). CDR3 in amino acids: CSAKRVGGSTDTQYF. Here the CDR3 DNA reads TGCAGTGCTAAAAGGGTGGGAGGGAGCACAGATACGCAGTATTTT.

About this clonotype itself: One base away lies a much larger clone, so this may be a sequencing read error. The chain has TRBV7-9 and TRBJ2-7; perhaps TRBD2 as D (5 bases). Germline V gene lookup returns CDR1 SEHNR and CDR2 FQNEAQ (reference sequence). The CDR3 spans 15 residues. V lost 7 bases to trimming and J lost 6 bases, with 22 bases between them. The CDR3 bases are TGTGCCAGCAACTTGAGAGGGCCTTCGAATTCCGAGCAGTACTTC. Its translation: CASNLRGPSNSEQYF.

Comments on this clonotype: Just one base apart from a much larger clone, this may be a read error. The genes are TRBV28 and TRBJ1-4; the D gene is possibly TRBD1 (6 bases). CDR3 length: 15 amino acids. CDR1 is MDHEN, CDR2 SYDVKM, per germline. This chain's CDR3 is CASSPGGSTNEKQFF. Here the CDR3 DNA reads TGTGCCAGCAGTCCGGGGGGCTCCACTAATGAAAAACAGTTTTTT.

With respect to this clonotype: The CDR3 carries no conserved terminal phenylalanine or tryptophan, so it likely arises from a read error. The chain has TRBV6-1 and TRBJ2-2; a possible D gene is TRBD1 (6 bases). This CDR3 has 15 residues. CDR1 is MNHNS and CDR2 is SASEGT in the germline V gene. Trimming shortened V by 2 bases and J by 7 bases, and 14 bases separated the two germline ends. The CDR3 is CASSEIVGADGELFI. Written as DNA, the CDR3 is TGTGCCAGCAGTGAAATAGTGGGGGCGGACGGGGAGCTGTTTATT.

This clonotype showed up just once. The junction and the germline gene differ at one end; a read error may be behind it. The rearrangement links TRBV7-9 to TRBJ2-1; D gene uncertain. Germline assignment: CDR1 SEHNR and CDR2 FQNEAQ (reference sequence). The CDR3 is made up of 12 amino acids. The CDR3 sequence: CASSFLPREQFF. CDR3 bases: TGTGCCAGTAGCTTCCTTCCCCGGGAGCAGTTCTTC.

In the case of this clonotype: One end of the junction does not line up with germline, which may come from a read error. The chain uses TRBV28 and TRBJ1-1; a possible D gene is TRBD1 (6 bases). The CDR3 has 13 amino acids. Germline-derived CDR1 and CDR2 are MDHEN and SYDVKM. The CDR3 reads CAISALGDTEALF. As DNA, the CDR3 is TGTGCCATCAGTGCATTGGGGGACACTGAAGCTCTCTTT.

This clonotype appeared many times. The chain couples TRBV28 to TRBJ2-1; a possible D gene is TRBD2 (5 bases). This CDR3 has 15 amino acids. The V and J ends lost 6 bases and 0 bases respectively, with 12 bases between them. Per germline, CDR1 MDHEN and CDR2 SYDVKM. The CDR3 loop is CASSPLTSSYNEQFF. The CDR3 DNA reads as TGTGCCAGCAGCCCTCTTACTAGCTCCTACAATGAGCAGTTCTTC.

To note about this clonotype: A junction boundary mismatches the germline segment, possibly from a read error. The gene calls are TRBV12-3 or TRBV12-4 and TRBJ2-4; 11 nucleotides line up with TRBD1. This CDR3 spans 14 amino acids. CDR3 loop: CASGGQGGKNIQCF. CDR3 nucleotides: TGTGCCAGCGGGGGACAGGGGGGCAAAAACATTCAGTGCTTC.

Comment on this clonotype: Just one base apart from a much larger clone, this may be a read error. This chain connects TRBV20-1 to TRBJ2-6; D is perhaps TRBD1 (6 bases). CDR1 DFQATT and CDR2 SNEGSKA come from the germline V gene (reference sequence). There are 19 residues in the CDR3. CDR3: CSARDGSVSGVSGVNVLTF. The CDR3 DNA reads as TGCAGTGCTAGAGATGGTTCGGTTTCAGGGGTCTCTGGGGTCAACGTCCTGACTTTC.

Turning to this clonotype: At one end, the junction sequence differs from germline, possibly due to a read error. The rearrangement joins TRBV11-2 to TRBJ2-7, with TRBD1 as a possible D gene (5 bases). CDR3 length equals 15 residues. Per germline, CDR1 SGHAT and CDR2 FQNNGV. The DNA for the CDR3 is TGTGCCAGCAGCACCAGGTCAGGGCGCACCTACGGGCAGTACTTC. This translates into CASSTRSGRTYGQYF.

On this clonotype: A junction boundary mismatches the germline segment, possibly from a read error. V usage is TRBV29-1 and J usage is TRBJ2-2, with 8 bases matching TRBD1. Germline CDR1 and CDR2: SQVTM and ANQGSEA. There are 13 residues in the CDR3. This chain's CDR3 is CSVQGADTWEPFF. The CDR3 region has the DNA TGCAGCGTTCAGGGGGCGGACACCTGGGAGCCGTTTTTT.

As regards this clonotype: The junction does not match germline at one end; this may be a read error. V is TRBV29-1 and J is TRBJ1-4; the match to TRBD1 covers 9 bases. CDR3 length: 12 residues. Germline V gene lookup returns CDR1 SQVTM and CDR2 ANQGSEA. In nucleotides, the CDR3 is TGCAGCGTTCGACAGGGGGATGAAAAACGGTTTTTT. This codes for CSVRQGDEKRFF.

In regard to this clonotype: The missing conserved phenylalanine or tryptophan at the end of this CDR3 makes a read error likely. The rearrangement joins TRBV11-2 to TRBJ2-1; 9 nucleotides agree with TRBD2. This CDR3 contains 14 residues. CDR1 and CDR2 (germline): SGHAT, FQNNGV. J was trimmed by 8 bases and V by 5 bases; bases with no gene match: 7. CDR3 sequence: CASSLWTSDHEQFL. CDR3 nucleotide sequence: TGTGCCAGCAGCCTCTGGACTAGCGACCATGAGCAGTTCCTC.